Below are 32 T cell receptor beta chains sequenced from a single sample in a study of shared clonotypes between healthy human individuals. Measured with immunoSEQ multiplex PCR; TCRdb has only the in-frame clones, and not every one. The sample has some 1,900,000 clones; about 94% are singletons. CD45RO-negative cells were positively selected for CCR7, leaving out terminally differentiated effector memory CD45RA+ cells. Sequencing was done on a sample of naive CD8+ T cells sorted from blood. Every receptor here comes from a young man in good health.

The chain uses TRBV27 and TRBJ2-3, with TRBD2 identical over 10 bases. The length of the CDR3 is 16 residues. V lost 5 bases, J lost 3 bases, and 8 bases stayed unmatched. CDR1 and CDR2 (germline): MNHEY, SMNVEV (reference sequence). The CDR3 region has the DNA TGTGCCAGCAGTGCTCCGGGAGCGGGGGGGACAGATACGCAGTATTTT. It yields the protein CASSAPGAGGTDTQYF.

The gene calls are TRBV19 and TRBJ2-7, with D perhaps matching TRBD1 (6 bases). Per germline, CDR1 LNHDA and CDR2 SQIVND (reference sequence). V lost 8 bases to trimming and J lost 7 bases, with 21 bases between them. The CDR3 is 14 amino acids. DNA of the CDR3: TGTGCCAGTTCCCCCGGGACACTGCCCGTGGAGCAGTACTTC. This translates into CASSPGTLPVEQYF.

The gene calls are TRBV6-9 and TRBJ1-3, with 7 nucleotides matching TRBD1. Germline trimming cut 9 bases from V and 0 bases from J; bases unmatched to any gene: 5. CDR3 length: 14 residues. The germline CDR1 and CDR2 sequences are MNHGY and SVAAGI. As DNA, the CDR3 is TGTGCCAGTCCAGGGGGGGCCTCTGGAAACACCATATATTTT. Translation gives CASPGGASGNTIYF.

The chain couples TRBV7-9 to TRBJ2-7; D might be TRBD1 (5 bases). Trimming stripped 5 bases from V and 2 bases from J, with 19 bases between. The CDR3 covers 16 residues. The germline V gene has CDR1 SEHNR and CDR2 FQNEAQ (reference sequence). In nucleotides, the CDR3 is TGTGCCAGCAGCCCTCCAGCCCCGGACAAGACCTACGAGCAGTACTTC. This sequence encodes CASSPPAPDKTYEQYF.

The rearrangement links TRBV29-1 to TRBJ2-5; D call uncertain. Trimming took 2 bases from V and 5 from J, leaving 18 bases between them. CDR3 size: 15 residues. Germline CDR1 reads SQVTM; CDR2 reads ANQGSEA. In DNA form, the CDR3 reads TGCAGCGTTGAATTCCCGGCAGATATGAGGGAGACCCAGTACTTC. Its translation: CSVEFPADMRETQYF. The full variable domain, its missing parts supplied by reference TRBV29-1 and TRBJ2-5, is SAVISQKPSRDICQRGTSLTIQCQVDSQVTMMFWYRQQPGQSLTLIATANQGSEATYESGFVIDKFPISRPNLTFSTLTVSNMSPEDSSIYLCSVEFPADMRETQYFGPGTRLLVL.

The J gene is TRBJ2-7, the V gene TRBV6-1, with D possibly being TRBD1 or TRBD2 (5 bases each). The V gene lost 9 bases and the J gene lost 3 bases, with 21 bases spanning the gap. Germline V CDR1 and CDR2: MNHNS, SASEGT. This CDR3 spans 15 amino acids. Here the CDR3 DNA reads TGTGCCAGTACACGGGACGCCTTCCTCTACTACGAGCAGTACTTC. Translating it yields CASTRDAFLYYEQYF.

The V and J genes are TRBV10-3 and TRBJ1-2, with D tentatively TRBD1 (6 bases). Between the trimmed V and J ends, which lost 4 bases and 2 bases, there was a span of 11 bases. The CDR3 sequence is 14 residues long. The V gene's germline CDR1 is ENHRY and CDR2 SYGVKD. Here the CDR3 DNA reads TGTGCCATCAGTGGGACAGACAACAACTATGGCTACACCTTC. Its translation is CAISGTDNNYGYTF.

The chain is built from TRBV28 and TRBJ1-5; 7 nucleotides match TRBD1. Germline CDR1 reads MDHEN; CDR2 reads SYDVKM. V gave up 5 bases and J gave up 4 bases; unmatched junction bases: 5. CDR3 length: 14 amino acids. CDR3 amino acids: CASSPTGRNQPQHF. In DNA, the CDR3 is TGTGCCAGCAGTCCGACAGGGAGGAATCAGCCCCAGCATTTT.

The genes are TRBV5-1 and TRBJ1-2; D ambiguous. The CDR3 totals 14 residues. Germline assignment: CDR1 SGHRS and CDR2 YFSETQ. V dropped 0 bases and J dropped 5 bases, with 11 bases sitting between them. The CDR3 nucleotides read TGCGCCAGCAGCTTGGAGGCCAGGAGTTATGGCTACACCTTC. Residues: CASSLEARSYGYTF.

The chain joins TRBV5-4 to TRBJ2-7; no clear D gene. Germline assignment: CDR1 SGHNT and CDR2 YYREEE (reference sequence). Trimming took 4 bases from V and 5 from J, leaving 10 bases between them. The CDR3 runs to 12 residues. The CDR3 here is CASSAIENEQYF. In DNA form, the CDR3 reads TGTGCCAGCAGCGCAATAGAAAACGAGCAGTACTTC.

V and J are TRBV5-6 and TRBJ2-1, with TRBD2 matching 13 bases. V lost 4 bases and J lost 10; bases outside the gene matches: 14. The germline V gene encodes CDR1 SGHDT and CDR2 YYEEEE. This CDR3 has 17 residues. The CDR3 bases are TGTGCCAGCAGCCGAGGGCAAGGGACTAGCGGGACAGGGGAGCAGTTCTTC. This codes for CASSRGQGTSGTGEQFF.

The chain couples TRBV7-6 to TRBJ1-1; no definite D call. The CDR3 spans 14 residues. The germline V and J ends were trimmed by 5 bases and 1 base, with 11 bases remaining between them. The germline gives CDR1 SGHVS, CDR2 FNYEAQ. In DNA, the CDR3 is TGTGCCAGCAGCCTTTTAGGATCGAACACTGAAGCTTTCTTT. Translating it yields CASSLLGSNTEAFF.

The chain is built from TRBV5-4 and TRBJ2-1; D not resolved. The CDR3 covers 14 residues. Trimming took 2 bases from V and 7 from J, leaving 13 bases between them. Germline V gene lookup returns CDR1 SGHNT and CDR2 YYREEE (reference sequence). Here the CDR3 DNA reads TGTGCCAGCAGCTTTTGGGCAAAGGAGAATGAGCAGTTCTTC. Protein product: CASSFWAKENEQFF.

This clone was observed a single time. This chain connects TRBV28 to TRBJ2-7; weak D call: TRBD1 (5 bases). The ends were cut back, 6 bases at V and 7 bases at J, with 19 bases in the middle. This CDR3 contains 14 residues. Germline-derived CDR1 and CDR2 are MDHEN and SYDVKM. In DNA, the CDR3 is TGTGCCAGCAGCTTAAGGGGCACCTCTGGGGAGCAGTACTTC. This translates into CASSLRGTSGEQYF.

The chain recombines TRBV29-1 with TRBJ1-2; no clear D. This CDR3 has 11 residues. V was clipped by 4 bases and J by 6 bases, with 9 bases between them. Per the germline V gene, CDR1 is SQVTM and CDR2 is ANQGSEA. The CDR3 bases are TGCAGCGTTGGGGAACTCCATGGCTACACCTTC. Translated, it gives CSVGELHGYTF.

The genes are TRBV5-1 and TRBJ1-2, with D hard to call. V was cut by 7 bases and J by 12 bases, with 22 bases left in between. This CDR3 has 13 amino acids. CDR1 is SGHRS, CDR2 YFSETQ, per germline. For the CDR3, the DNA is TGCGCCAGCGGCCTATCTGACGGGGTCTTTGACACCTTC. Translation gives CASGLSDGVFDTF.

In DNA, the CDR3 is TGTGCCAGCAGCCCCTTTTTAGGGGGATCCTACGAGCAGTACTTC. Its protein product is CASSPFLGGSYEQYF. The V and J genes are TRBV6-1 and TRBJ2-7; D may be TRBD1 (6 bases). V lost 6 bases, J lost 1 base, and 16 bases lay in between. In germline, CDR1 is MNHNS, CDR2 SASEGT. The CDR3 has 15 residues.

The V and J genes are TRBV14 and TRBJ2-7; 7 positions match TRBD1. The CDR3 extends over 11 amino acids. After removal of 1 base from V and 11 bases from J, the junction contained 2 bases not matched to a gene. CDR1 is SGHDN and CDR2 is FVKESK in the germline V gene. CDR3 DNA: TGTGCCAGCAGCCAAGGACAGGGAAAGTACTTC. Translated, it gives CASSQGQGKYF.

Concerning this clone itself: An end of the junction differs from the germline gene, which may be a read error. The chain carries TRBV27 and TRBJ2-5; no clear D gene. This CDR3 is built from 16 residues. The germline gives CDR1 MNHEY, CDR2 SMNVEV (reference sequence). The CDR3 nucleotides are TGTGCCACCGCCCCATCCACAGCATCCCTCCAAGGGACCCAGTACTTC. Translating gives CATAPSTASLQGTQYF.

The V call is TRBV7-8, the J call TRBJ2-7, with 7 bases identical to TRBD2. CDR1 and CDR2 (germline): SGHVS, FQNEAQ. The CDR3 has 13 residues. The chain's CDR3 is CASSRREYYEQYF. CDR3 DNA: TGTGCATCTTCTCGGCGGGAGTACTACGAGCAGTACTTC. The whole variable domain, filled in from reference TRBV7-8 and TRBJ2-7, reads GAGVSQSPRYKVAKRGQDVALRCDPISGHVSLFWYQQALGQGPEFLTYFQNEAQLDKSGLPSDRFFAERPEGSVSTLKIQRTQQEDSAVYLCASSRREYYEQYFGPGTRLTVT.

This chain links TRBV7-9 with TRBJ2-5, with 7 bases matching TRBD2. The junction had 10 bases not matched to a gene; V was cut back by 1 base and J by 5 bases. CDR3 length: 16 amino acids. CDR1 SEHNR and CDR2 FQNEAQ come from the germline V gene (reference sequence). Here the CDR3 reads CASSLGGMREQETQYF. In nucleotides, the CDR3 is TGTGCCAGCAGCTTAGGAGGTATGCGGGAGCAGGAGACCCAGTACTTC.

The chain recombines TRBV29-1 with TRBJ2-1; D unclear. The germline V and J ends were trimmed by 7 bases and 4 bases, with 14 bases remaining between them. This CDR3 spans 13 amino acids. The germline gives CDR1 SQVTM, CDR2 ANQGSEA. CDR3 nucleotide sequence: TGCAGCGCTGAGAGTCTCGGATACAATGAGCAGTTCTTC. This encodes CSAESLGYNEQFF.

This clone was counted only a few times. The rearrangement joins TRBV10-1 to TRBJ1-3; 8 positions match TRBD1. V gave up 4 bases and J gave up 1 base; unmatched junction bases: 3. This CDR3 region has 15 residues. Germline CDR1 and CDR2: WNHNN and SYGVQD (reference sequence). The CDR3 DNA reads as TGCGCCAGCAGTGCCGACAGGGGATCTGGAAACACCATATATTTT. Its protein is CASSADRGSGNTIYF.

The chain has TRBV9 and TRBJ2-5, with D perhaps matching TRBD1 (6 bases). V was pared by 2 bases and J by 2 bases, with 16 bases between. This CDR3 is built from 16 residues. CDR1 SGDLS and CDR2 YYNGEE come from the germline V gene. The CDR3 DNA reads as TGTGCCAGCAGCGTCGGACAGTCTAATAATCAAGAGACCCAGTACTTC. Translation gives CASSVGQSNNQETQYF.

This CDR3 reads CASSLSQAGTGELFF. As DNA, the CDR3 is TGTGCCAGCAGTTTATCGCAGGCAGGCACCGGGGAGCTGTTTTTT. The chain employs TRBV27 and TRBJ2-2; D uncertain. CDR1 is MNHEY, CDR2 SMNVEV, per germline (reference sequence). The CDR3 is made up of 15 amino acids. Trimming pared 0 bases from V and 4 bases from J, leaving 9 bases between.

This chain joins TRBV10-3 and TRBJ2-7; 8 nucleotides align to TRBD1. This CDR3 comprises 15 residues. Germline CDR1 and CDR2: ENHRY and SYGVKD. V shed 1 base and J 3 bases; nucleotides not matched to a gene: 5. CDR3 bases: TGTGCCATCAGTGAGTTAGGACAGGGCCTCTACGAGCAGTACTTC. Its protein product is CAISELGQGLYEQYF.

The J gene is TRBJ2-3, the V gene TRBV6-5, with D maybe TRBD1 (5 bases). The V gene lost 2 bases and the J gene lost 0 bases, with 12 bases spanning the gap. The CDR3 runs 16 residues. Germline lookup yields CDR1 MNHEY and CDR2 SVGAGI. CDR3 bases: TGTGCCAGCAGTTACCCACAGGACGGTAGCACAGATACGCAGTATTTT. It encodes CASSYPQDGSTDTQYF.

The chain carries TRBV27 and TRBJ1-1, with D perhaps TRBD1 (5 bases). Deletions cut 3 bases from V and 3 bases from J, with 14 bases between. Germline loops: CDR1 MNHEY, CDR2 SMNVEV (reference sequence). The CDR3 extends over 15 amino acids. CDR3 bases: TGTGCCAGCAGTTTGGCCTGGGGGTATGACACTGAAGCTTTCTTT. Translating gives CASSLAWGYDTEAFF.

This clone was counted a single time. DNA for the CDR3: TGTGCCTGGACCTACAGGGAAACCTACGAGCAGTACTTC. It codes for CAWTYRETYEQYF. The chain couples TRBV30 to TRBJ2-7; possible D gene TRBD1, 6 bases. The CDR3 has 13 residues. Germline V CDR1 and CDR2: GTSNPN, SVGIG (reference sequence). Trimming pared 4 bases from V and 2 bases from J, leaving 12 bases between.

The chain is built from TRBV5-5 and TRBJ2-7; tentative D call: TRBD1 (5 bases). The CDR3 has 13 residues. V shed 7 bases and J shed 2 bases, with 13 bases lying between them. CDR1 and CDR2 (germline): SGHKS, YYEKEE (reference sequence). The CDR3 sequence is CASEDRGTYEQYF. The CDR3 coding sequence is TGTGCCAGCGAGGATAGGGGTACCTACGAGCAGTACTTC.

This chain joins TRBV11-3 and TRBJ2-1, with 8 bases matching TRBD1. Trimming at V came to 5 bases and at J to 7 bases, leaving 4 bases not matched to a gene. This CDR3 has 13 amino acids. The germline CDR1 and CDR2 sequences are SGHNT and YENEEA. The CDR3 bases are TGTGCCAGCAGCCCCCAGGGGGCTAATGAGCAGTTCTTC. Encoded protein: CASSPQGANEQFF.

The gene calls are TRBV6-1 and TRBJ2-7, with a possible D match to TRBD2 (5 bases). V lost 2 bases, J lost 2 bases, and 10 bases lay in between. Germline loops: CDR1 MNHNS, CDR2 SASEGT. The CDR3 runs to 14 residues. CDR3 bases: TGTGCCAGCAGTGAATGGGAGACAACCTACGAGCAGTACTTC. Amino acids: CASSEWETTYEQYF.